These 19 T cell receptor beta chains were all obtained from the same sample, sequenced in a study of blood T cell repertoires in COVID-19. Libraries were prepared by immunoSEQ multiplex PCR; TCRdb keeps only in-frame clonotypes and omits some of them. The table shows 300,000 to 400,000 clones, with approximately 90% occurring only once. What was sequenced was peripheral blood. The receptors stem from a woman aged 50 to 60 with active or convalescent COVID-19.

This chain links TRBV6-2 or TRBV6-3 with TRBJ2-7; weak D call: TRBD2 (5 bases). The CDR3 is made up of 18 amino acids. V lost 0 bases to trimming and J lost 2 bases, with 20 bases between them. Germline CDR1 reads MNHEY; CDR2 reads SVGEGT. CDR3 residues: CASSYSSFVEGTPYEQYF. In DNA, the CDR3 is TGTGCCAGCAGTTACTCTTCCTTCGTCGAGGGTACCCCCTACGAGCAGTACTTC.

The V and J genes are TRBV5-4 and TRBJ2-3; 7 bases are a match to TRBD1. The CDR3 extends over 15 amino acids. The germline V gene has CDR1 SGHNT and CDR2 YYREEE (reference sequence). Germline trimming cut 3 bases from V and 3 bases from J; bases unmatched to any gene: 7. The CDR3 loop is CASSSPSQGTDTQYF. CDR3 DNA sequence: TGTGCCAGCAGCTCGCCTTCACAGGGGACAGATACGCAGTATTTT.

The chain has TRBV28 and TRBJ1-5; no definite D call. The CDR3 extends over 15 amino acids. V shed 3 bases and J shed 0 bases, with 9 bases lying between them. Germline assignment: CDR1 MDHEN and CDR2 SYDVKM. CDR3 sequence: CASSFGSYSNQPQHF. CDR3 sequence (DNA): TGTGCCAGCAGTTTTGGGAGCTATAGCAATCAGCCCCAGCATTTT.

The gene calls are TRBV11-2 and TRBJ1-2; D remains unclear. Germline lookup yields CDR1 SGHAT and CDR2 FQNNGV. With 6 bases removed from V and 5 bases from J, the gap between germline ends came to 22 bases. This CDR3 comprises 16 residues. CDR3 in DNA: TGTGCCAGCAGTAGCCGGCGGGAGGCCTCCAATTATGGCTACACCTTC. Protein: CASSSRREASNYGYTF.

The chain employs TRBV4-1 and TRBJ2-6, with D possibly being TRBD2 (6 bases). CDR1 is MGHRA, CDR2 YSYEKL, per germline. There are 16 residues in the CDR3. Deletions cut 0 bases from V and 4 bases from J, with 10 bases between. The CDR3 spells CASSQDRGFGANVLTF. In nucleotides, the CDR3 is TGCGCCAGCAGCCAAGACCGGGGGTTCGGGGCCAACGTCCTGACTTTC.

The rearrangement joins TRBV28 to TRBJ2-3; 12 positions agree with TRBD2. V dropped 3 bases and J dropped 11; count of bases not matched to a gene: 12. The germline V gene has CDR1 MDHEN and CDR2 SYDVKM. This CDR3 has 16 residues. The chain's CDR3 is CASSLGLAGSQGGQYF. The CDR3 DNA reads TGTGCCAGCAGTTTGGGACTAGCGGGCTCTCAGGGTGGGCAGTATTTT. The full variable domain, with the rest looked up from reference TRBV28 and TRBJ2-3, is DVKVTQSSRYLVKRTGEKVFLECVQDMDHENMFWYRQDPGLGLRLIYFSYDVKMKEKGDIPEGYSVSREKKERFSLILESASTNQTSMYLCASSLGLAGSQGGQYFGPGTRLTVL.

The chain recombines TRBV4-3 with TRBJ2-7, with D possibly being TRBD2 (5 bases). Germline CDR1 reads LGHNA; CDR2 reads YSLEER. This CDR3 has 13 residues. Trimming cost V 0 bases and J 6 bases, with 9 bases left between them. This CDR3 is CASSQDGVLEQYF. The CDR3 coding sequence is TGCGCCAGCAGCCAAGACGGGGTGCTCGAGCAGTACTTC.

V and J are TRBV11-2 and TRBJ2-7, with 9 positions matching TRBD1. The germline gives CDR1 SGHAT, CDR2 FQNNGV. The CDR3 has 15 residues. V shed 2 bases, J shed 4 bases, and the junction held 6 bases outside the gene matches. This CDR3 reads CASSLSRQGEYEQYF. Here the CDR3 DNA reads TGTGCCAGCAGCTTAAGTAGACAGGGGGAATACGAGCAGTACTTC.

This chain connects TRBV7-9 to TRBJ1-6, with D possibly TRBD1 on 5 matching bases. Per germline, CDR1 SEHNR and CDR2 FQNEAQ (reference sequence). V was pared by 1 base and J by 7 bases, with 11 bases between. The CDR3 totals 15 residues. The CDR3 reads CASSLGPAGNSPLHF. The CDR3 region has the DNA TGTGCCAGCAGCTTAGGGCCGGCAGGGAATTCACCCCTCCACTTT.

The V call is TRBV4-2, the J call TRBJ1-4, with TRBD1 identical over 7 bases. Germline V CDR1 and CDR2: LGHNA, YNFKEQ. This CDR3 is 16 amino acids long. V was pared by 1 base and J by 0 bases, with 2 bases of the junction left unmatched. CDR3 residues: CASSQVTGATNEKLFF. Written as DNA, the CDR3 is TGTGCCAGCAGCCAAGTAACAGGGGCAACTAATGAAAAACTGTTTTTT.

The rearrangement uses TRBV7-2 and TRBJ1-3, with a possible D match to TRBD1 (6 bases). V was cut by 5 bases and J by 4 bases, with 12 bases left in between. Germline CDR1 SGHTA, CDR2 FQGNSA. The CDR3 covers 14 residues. The CDR3 reads CASSIQGAGNTIYF. CDR3 DNA sequence: TGTGCCAGCAGCATACAGGGAGCGGGAAACACCATATATTTT.

The rearrangement joins TRBV3-1 (or the pseudogene TRBV3-2) to TRBJ2-5; D might be TRBD2 (6 bases). Per the germline V gene, CDR1 is LGHDT and CDR2 is YNNKEL (reference sequence). CDR3 length equals 15 residues. The ends were cut back, 1 base at V and 5 bases at J, with 14 bases in the middle. DNA for the CDR3: TGTGCCAGCAGCCAAGGTGGCGGGGTCCGGGAGACCCAGTACTTC. This gives the protein CASSQGGGVRETQYF.

This rearrangement joins TRBV3-1 (or the pseudogene TRBV3-2) to TRBJ1-1; D uncertain. This CDR3 is built from 12 residues. The germline V gene has CDR1 LGHDT and CDR2 YNNKEL (reference sequence). V was shortened by 1 base and J by 5 bases, with 5 bases between the two germline ends. The CDR3 region has the DNA TGTGCCAGCAGCCAAGGTTATACTGAAGCTTTCTTT. Translating gives CASSQGYTEAFF.

The CDR3 coding sequence is TGTGCCAGCAGCGAACAGGGCTATGGCTACACCTTC. Its protein product is CASSEQGYGYTF. This chain connects TRBV7-9 to TRBJ1-2; a weak D match, TRBD1 (6 bases). Germline CDR1 and CDR2: SEHNR and FQNEAQ (reference sequence). This CDR3 has 12 residues. The V and J ends lost 5 bases and 4 bases respectively, with 8 bases between them.

This clone was seen a single time. This chain links TRBV5-4 with TRBJ1-6; TRBD1 matches at 10 bases. The J segment lost 4 bases and the V segment lost 0 bases, leaving 7 bases of the junction unmatched. CDR1 and CDR2 (germline): SGHNT, YYREEE (reference sequence). The CDR3 length is 18 residues. DNA for the CDR3: TGTGCCAGCAGCTTGGCATCAGGGACAGGGGATTATAATTCACCCCTCCACTTT. It encodes CASSLASGTGDYNSPLHF.

The chain joins TRBV5-1 to TRBJ1-6, with TRBD1 identical over 12 bases. The CDR3 totals 16 residues. Per the germline V gene, CDR1 is SGHRS and CDR2 is YFSETQ. V shed 0 bases, J shed 7 bases, and the junction held 2 bases outside the gene matches. CDR3 nucleotide sequence: TGCGCCAGCAGCTTGGGGGGACAGGGGGCGAATTCACCCCTCCACTTT. Translation: CASSLGGQGANSPLHF.

The chain employs TRBV10-3 and TRBJ2-5; 7 bases agree with TRBD1. Germline V gene data show CDR1 as ENHRY and CDR2 as SYGVKD. The CDR3 consists of 12 residues. V dropped 6 bases and J dropped 4; count of bases not matched to a gene: 2. CDR3 nucleotide sequence: TGTGCCATCAGGAGGACAGGAGAGACCCAGTACTTC. This codes for CAIRRTGETQYF.

The chain has TRBV7-6 and TRBJ2-7, with a tentative D call TRBD1 (5 bases). The CDR3 loop spans 13 amino acids. The germline V gene has CDR1 SGHVS and CDR2 FNYEAQ. Trimming left V 5 bases short and J 6 bases short, with 14 bases between. CDR3 DNA: TGTGCCAGCAGCAACATCGCAGGGTCCGAGCAGTACTTC. The encoded protein is CASSNIAGSEQYF. The variable domain in full, completed from reference TRBV7-6 and TRBJ2-7, reads GAGVSQSPRYKVTKRGQDVALRCDPISGHVSLYWYRQALGQGPEFLTYFNYEAQQDKSGLPNDRFSAERPEGSISTLTIQRTEQRDSAMYRCASSNIAGSEQYFGPGTRLTVT.

The V and J genes are TRBV10-3 and TRBJ1-1, with TRBD1 matching over 10 bases. The germline CDR1 and CDR2 sequences are ENHRY and SYGVKD. Trimming at V came to 2 bases and at J to 3 bases, leaving 21 bases not matched to a gene. The length of the CDR3 is 21 residues. CDR3 in amino acids: CAISELKRVDRGRNMDTEAFF. The CDR3 DNA is TGTGCCATCAGTGAGCTAAAGAGGGTTGACAGGGGGCGTAATATGGACACTGAAGCTTTCTTT.